Shown below are 9 T cell receptor beta chains from a single sample sequenced in a study of CD8 T cells in ankylosing spondylitis. TCRdb reanalysed the 5' RACE reads using MiXCR and keeps one entry per CDR3 protein. This sample has roughly 400,000 distinct CDR3 sequences, with about a fifth found just once. Their recognized antigens are unknown. Findings of the study overall: There was a TCR beta motif, made of several highly homologous variants, that appeared characteristic of ankylosing spondylitis blood.

Sequencing was done on a sample of blood, either unsorted or a sorted T cell fraction (not recorded which). The receptors stem from a male donor with ankylosing spondylitis.

This clonotype was seen a handful of times. The chain couples TRBV20-1 to TRBJ2-7; D gene unclear. Trimming removed 3 bases from V and 1 base from J, with 7 bases in between. Looked up from germline, CDR1 is DFQATT and CDR2 is SNEGSKA (reference sequence). The CDR3 totals 12 residues. The CDR3 reads CSASWRSYEQYF. DNA for the CDR3: TGCAGTGCTAGTTGGCGGTCCTACGAGCAGTACTTC.

This chain links TRBV7-3 with TRBJ2-1; D remains ambiguous. Germline loops: CDR1 SGHTA, CDR2 FQGTGA. Trimming removed 2 bases at V and 9 bases at J, with 8 bases between. The CDR3 has 12 residues. The CDR3 spells CASSLQPGEQFF. CDR3 DNA sequence: TGTGCCAGCAGCTTACAGCCGGGTGAGCAGTTCTTC. The full variable domain, rest sourced from reference TRBV7-3 and TRBJ2-1, is GAGVSQTPSNKVTEKGKYVELRCDPISGHTALYWYRQSLGQGPEFLIYFQGTGAADDSGLPNDRFFAVRPEGSVSTLKIQRTERGDSAVYLCASSLQPGEQFFGPGTRLTVL.

V is TRBV19 and J is TRBJ2-1, with TRBD2 identical over 10 bases. Germline-derived CDR1 and CDR2 are LNHDA and SQIVND (reference sequence). V was pared by 4 bases and J by 10 bases, with 7 bases of the junction left unmatched. The CDR3 is 14 amino acids. For the CDR3, the DNA is TGTGCCAGTAGTAAAAAGACTAGCGGGCGAGAGCAGTTCTTC. It codes for CASSKKTSGREQFF.

The chain recombines TRBV9 with TRBJ2-1; D gene uncertain. Germline CDR1 reads SGDLS; CDR2 reads YYNGEE. The CDR3 runs to 13 residues. V was cut by 4 bases and J by 3 bases, with 8 bases left in between. Here the CDR3 reads CASSSLFYNEQFF. In DNA, the CDR3 is TGTGCCAGCAGCTCACTATTCTACAATGAGCAGTTCTTC.

V is TRBV15 and J is TRBJ2-1; 7 nucleotides agree with TRBD2. CDR3 size: 16 residues. From germline, CDR1 is LNHNV and CDR2 YYDKDF (reference sequence). V gave up 1 base and J gave up 4 bases; unmatched junction bases: 7. The CDR3 DNA follows: TGTGCCACCAGCAGAGGGGTTGCGGGAGCATACAATGAGCAGTTCTTC. This sequence encodes CATSRGVAGAYNEQFF.

V usage is TRBV19 and J usage is TRBJ2-3; TRBD2 agrees at 11 bases. With 4 bases clipped from V and 2 bases from J, the junction kept 5 bases outside the gene matches. The CDR3 spans 16 residues. Per the germline V gene, CDR1 is LNHDA and CDR2 is SQIVND (reference sequence). DNA for the CDR3: TGTGCCAGTAGTACCATACTAGCGGGGGCCACAGATACGCAGTATTTT. Translated, it gives CASSTILAGATDTQYF.

The chain combines TRBV28 with TRBJ2-2; 9 nucleotides line up with TRBD2. J was trimmed by 6 bases and V by 3 bases; bases with no gene match: 5. Germline CDR1 MDHEN, CDR2 SYDVKM. The CDR3 runs to 15 residues. CDR3 loop: CASSLASGASGELFF. In DNA form, the CDR3 reads TGTGCCAGCAGTTTGGCTAGCGGGGCCTCCGGGGAGCTGTTTTTT.

The V and J genes are TRBV7-2 and TRBJ1-1; D remains ambiguous. V was pared by 1 base and J by 10 bases, with 10 bases between. Germline lookup yields CDR1 SGHTA and CDR2 FQGNSA. The CDR3 length is 12 residues. The CDR3 DNA is TGTGCCAGCAGCTTAGATCGTGGAAGAGCTTTCTTT. Protein: CASSLDRGRAFF.

The chain employs TRBV7-9 and TRBJ1-4; tentatively, D is TRBD1 (5 bases). CDR3 length equals 14 residues. Trimming took 6 bases from V and 2 from J, leaving 10 bases between them. The germline CDR1 and CDR2 sequences are SEHNR and FQNEAQ (reference sequence). As DNA, the CDR3 is TGTGCCAGCAGAGGGGCTGTGACTAATGAAAAACTGTTTTTT. Its protein product is CASRGAVTNEKLFF.